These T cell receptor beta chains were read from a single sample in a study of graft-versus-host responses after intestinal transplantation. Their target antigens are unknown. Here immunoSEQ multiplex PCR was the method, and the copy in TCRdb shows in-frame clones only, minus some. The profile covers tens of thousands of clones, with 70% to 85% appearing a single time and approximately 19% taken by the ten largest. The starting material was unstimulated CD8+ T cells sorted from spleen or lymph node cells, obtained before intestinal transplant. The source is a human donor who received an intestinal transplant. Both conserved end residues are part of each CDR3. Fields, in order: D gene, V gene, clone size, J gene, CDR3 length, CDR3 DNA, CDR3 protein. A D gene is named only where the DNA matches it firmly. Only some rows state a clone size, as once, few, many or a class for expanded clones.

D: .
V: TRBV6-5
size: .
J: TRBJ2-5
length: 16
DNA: TGTGCCAGCAGTTACTCGACGCCCGGGCGGGGAGAGACCCAGTACTTC
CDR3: CASSYSTPGRGETQYF

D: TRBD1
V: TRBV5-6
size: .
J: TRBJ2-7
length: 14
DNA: TGTGCCAGCAGCTTCATCCAGGGGGCCCGGGAGCAGTACTTC
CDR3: CASSFIQGAREQYF

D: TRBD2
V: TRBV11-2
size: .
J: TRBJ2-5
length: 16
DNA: TGTGCCAGCAGCTTGGGCCGGCGAGCGGGACAAGAGACCCAGTACTTC
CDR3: CASSLGRRAGQETQYF

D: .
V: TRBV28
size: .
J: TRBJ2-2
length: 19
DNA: TGTGCCAGCAGTTCCCCTCCCGCAGGGGTACCAGCGAACACCGGGGAGCTGTTTTTT
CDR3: CASSSPPAGVPANTGELFF

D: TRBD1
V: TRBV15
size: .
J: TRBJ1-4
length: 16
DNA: TGTGCCACCAGCAGGAAATTGGGACAGGGAAATGAAAAACTGTTTTTT
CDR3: CATSRKLGQGNEKLFF

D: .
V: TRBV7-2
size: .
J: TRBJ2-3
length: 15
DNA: TGTGCCAGCAGCCCGCTGCGCATGAGCACAGATACGCAGTATTTT
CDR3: CASSPLRMSTDTQYF

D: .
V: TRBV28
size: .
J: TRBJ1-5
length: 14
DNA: TGTGCCAGCAGTGAGCCCGGGTACAATCAGCCCCAGCATTTT
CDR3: CASSEPGYNQPQHF

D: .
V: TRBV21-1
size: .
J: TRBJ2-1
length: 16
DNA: TGTGCCAGCCCCAAGGGGAGGGGTCCCTCCTACAATGAGCAGTTCTTC
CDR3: CASPKGRGPSYNEQFF

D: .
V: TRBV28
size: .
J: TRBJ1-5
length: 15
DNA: TGTGCCAGCAGTTTAAGGAGGGAGAGAGGTCAGCCCCAGCATTTT
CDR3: CASSLRRERGQPQHF

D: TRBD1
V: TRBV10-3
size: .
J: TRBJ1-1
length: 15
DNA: TGTGCCATCAGTGATCAGGGACAGGGGAACACTGAAGCTTTCTTT
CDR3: CAISDQGQGNTEAFF

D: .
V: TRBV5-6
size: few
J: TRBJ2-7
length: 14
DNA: TGTGCCAGCAGCTTGCGGGGACTGCCGGATTGGCAGTACTTC
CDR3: CASSLRGLPDWQYF

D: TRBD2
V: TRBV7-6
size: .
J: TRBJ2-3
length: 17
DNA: TGTGCCAGCAGCTTAGCGTTTGCGGGGGGCCACACAGATACGCAGTATTTT
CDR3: CASSLAFAGGHTDTQYF

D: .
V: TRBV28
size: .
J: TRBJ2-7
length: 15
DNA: TGTGCCAGCAGTTTAAGAGGACTCAGCTCCTACGAGCAGTACTTC
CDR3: CASSLRGLSSYEQYF

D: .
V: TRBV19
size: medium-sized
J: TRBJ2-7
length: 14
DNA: TGTGCCAGTAGTTTCGGGACTGAAGTCTACGAGCAGTACTTC
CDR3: CASSFGTEVYEQYF

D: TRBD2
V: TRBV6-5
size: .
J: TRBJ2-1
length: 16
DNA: TGTGCCAGCAGTTACGGGGGGGGGAGCTCCTACAATGAGCAGTTCTTC
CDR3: CASSYGGGSSYNEQFF

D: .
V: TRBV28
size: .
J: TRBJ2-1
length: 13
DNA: TGTGCCAGCAGTTTATCAGGAAGGAATGAGCAGTTCTTC
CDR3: CASSLSGRNEQFF

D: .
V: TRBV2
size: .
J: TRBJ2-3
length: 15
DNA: TGTGCCAGCAGTGTTGCTAGCGCCTCGGCAGATACGCAGTATTTT
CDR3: CASSVASASADTQYF

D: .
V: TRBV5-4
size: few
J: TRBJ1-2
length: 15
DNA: TGCGCCAGCAGCCAAGACGGGGGGCTACAGCGTGGCTACACCTTC
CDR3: CASSQDGGLQRGYTF

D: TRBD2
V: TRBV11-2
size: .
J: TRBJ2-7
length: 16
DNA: TGTGCCAGCAGCTCCTGGGGACTAGCGGGAGTCTACGAGCAGTACTTC
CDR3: CASSSWGLAGVYEQYF

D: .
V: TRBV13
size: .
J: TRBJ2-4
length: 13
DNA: TGTGCCAGCCAAAAAGAGGGAGAAAACATTCAGTACTTC
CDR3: CASQKEGENIQYF

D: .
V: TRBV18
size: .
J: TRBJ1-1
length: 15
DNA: TGTGCCAGCTCGTCTTCCCGGGACACTTACACTGAAGCTTTCTTT
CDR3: CASSSSRDTYTEAFF

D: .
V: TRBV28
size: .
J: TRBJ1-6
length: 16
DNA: TGTGCCAGCAGTCCCCGGAGGGAAGATAGGGATTCACCCCTCCACTTT
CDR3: CASSPRREDRDSPLHF

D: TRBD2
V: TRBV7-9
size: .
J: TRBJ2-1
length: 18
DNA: TGTGCCAGCAGCTTCCACCCCGGACTAGCGGGAGGGGTCTATGAGCAGTTCTTC
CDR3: CASSFHPGLAGGVYEQFF

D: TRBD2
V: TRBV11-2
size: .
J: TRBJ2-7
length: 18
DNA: TGTGCCAGCAGCCCCTGGACTAGCGGGGGGGCACAATCCTACGAGCAGTACTTC
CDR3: CASSPWTSGGAQSYEQYF

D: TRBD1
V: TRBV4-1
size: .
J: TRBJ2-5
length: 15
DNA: TGCGCCAGCAGCCAAGGCGGGACAGGGGCAGAGACCCAGTACTTC
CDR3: CASSQGGTGAETQYF

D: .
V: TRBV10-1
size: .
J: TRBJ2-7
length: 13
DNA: TGCGCCGCCAGCCGGGACACTTCCTACGAGCAGTACTTC
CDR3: CAASRDTSYEQYF